The following is a TCR beta chain sequence with its context. This CDR3 spans 15 amino acids. Looked up from germline, CDR1 is MNHEY and CDR2 is SVGAGI. The V end lost 6 bases, the J end lost 1 base, and 16 bases lay between the germline ends. Spiked synthetic TCR analogs estimated absolute template abundance per PCR. Here immunoSEQ multiplex PCR was the method, and the copy in TCRdb shows in-frame clones only, minus some. The profile shows around 70,000 clones, roughly 88% of them singletons. Time point reported: pretreatment peripheral blood. Disease in patients was locally advanced or metastatic urothelial carcinoma. These data belong to a study of PD-L1 blockade in urothelial cancer. Study background: At 3 weeks after treatment start (second dose) and again at 6 weeks, blood was analyzed. The study recovered a median of approximately 150,000 T cells per blood sample.

The chain employs TRBV6-5 and TRBJ2-7; a possible D gene is TRBD2 (7 bases). This TCR was recovered from a man aged 65-85 years with urothelial cancer. The material was PBMCs, obtained around atezolizumab (anti-PD-L1) treatment. The CDR3 loop reads CASRLQGGASYEQYF. Written as DNA, the CDR3 is TGTGCCAGCAGACTACAGGGAGGGGCGTCCTACGAGCAGTACTTC.